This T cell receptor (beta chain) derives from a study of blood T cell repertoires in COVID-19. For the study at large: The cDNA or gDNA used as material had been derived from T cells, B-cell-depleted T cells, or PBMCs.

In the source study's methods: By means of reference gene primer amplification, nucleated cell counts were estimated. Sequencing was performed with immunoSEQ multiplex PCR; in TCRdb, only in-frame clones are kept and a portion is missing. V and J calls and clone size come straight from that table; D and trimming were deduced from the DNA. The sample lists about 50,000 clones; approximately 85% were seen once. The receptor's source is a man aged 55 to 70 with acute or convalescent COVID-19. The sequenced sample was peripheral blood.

CDR3 sequence reads: CASSPTVPPGTSVYNEQFF. For the CDR3, the DNA is TGTGCCAGCTCACCCACAGTGCCTCCAGGGACTAGCGTCTACAATGAGCAGTTCTTC. The rearrangement joins TRBV18 to TRBJ2-1; 10 nucleotides line up with TRBD2. This CDR3 contains 19 residues. Trimming cost V 3 bases and J 3 bases; bases outside gene matches: 14. CDR1 is KGHSH and CDR2 is LQKENI in the germline V gene.